This entry is about one TCR beta chain. The sample comes from a study of blood T cell repertoires in COVID-19. Study details: The cDNA or gDNA used as material had been derived from T cells, B-cell-depleted T cells, or PBMCs.

Trimming took 6 bases from V and 8 from J, leaving 16 bases between them. The germline V gene encodes CDR1 MNHEY and CDR2 SVGAGI. The CDR3 extends over 14 amino acids. The assay was immunoSEQ multiplex PCR, and TCRdb's table has in-frame clones only and misses some. The sample consists of around 360,000 clones, over 75% of them appearing once. V usage is TRBV6-5 and J usage is TRBJ1-4, with a tentative D call TRBD1 (5 bases). Sequencing used PBMCs or T cells enriched from blood (not recorded which). The TCR was taken from a woman aged 30 to 39 who had recovered from COVID-19. CDR3 protein: CASRAGRRGEKLFF. CDR3 nucleotides: TGTGCCAGCAGAGCGGGACGGCGGGGCGAAAAACTGTTTTTT.